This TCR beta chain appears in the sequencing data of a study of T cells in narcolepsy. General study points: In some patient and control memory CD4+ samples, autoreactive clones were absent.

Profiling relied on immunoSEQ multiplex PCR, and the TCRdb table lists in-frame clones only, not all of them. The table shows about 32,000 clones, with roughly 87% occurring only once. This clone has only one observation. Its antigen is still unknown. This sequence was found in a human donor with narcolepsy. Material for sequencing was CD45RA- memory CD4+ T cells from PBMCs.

The CDR3 DNA reads TGTGCCATCAGTGCCGGGCAGTATAATTCACCCCTCCACTTT. Encoded protein: CAISAGQYNSPLHF. V is TRBV10-3 and J is TRBJ1-6; D unresolved. CDR1 is ENHRY and CDR2 is SYGVKD in the germline V gene. The CDR3 is made up of 14 amino acids. The V end lost 4 bases, the J end lost 4 bases, and 8 bases lay between the germline ends.